Included here is one T cell receptor beta chain sequence, with context. Its antigen is as yet unknown. Only in-frame clones appear in the TCRdb table, and some are missing; sequencing was by immunoSEQ multiplex PCR. The sample records some 22,000 clones, about 82% being singletons. The CDR3 covers 15 residues. Germline CDR1 is MNHEY and CDR2 is SVGAGI. Trimming pared 2 bases from V and 4 bases from J, leaving 14 bases between. These data belong to a study of PD-1 blockade in classical Hodgkin lymphoma. Whole-study findings and limits: Those achieving complete response showed baseline diversity like newly diagnosed patients.

Every patient experienced relapse after autologous stem cell transplantation, and brentuximab vedotin exposure varied. The material sequenced was peripheral blood mononuclear cells (PBMCs), taken before the second cycle of nivolumab. The TCR comes from a human donor with classical Hodgkin lymphoma. The chain has TRBV6-5 and TRBJ1-2, with D perhaps TRBD1 (5 bases). The CDR3 region is CASSYGGWLSYGYTF. The CDR3 DNA reads TGTGCCAGCAGTTACGGGGGTTGGTTGAGCTATGGCTACACCTTC.